The rows below give T cell receptor beta chains drawn from one sample of a study of blood T cell repertoires in COVID-19. TCRdb's table, derived via immunoSEQ multiplex PCR, lists solely in-frame clones and lacks some. Among a few hundred thousand clones listed, roughly 90% were seen once. Specimen: peripheral blood. The receptor source for this set is a woman aged 60-75 years with COVID-19, enrolled during active disease. CDR3s include the opening cysteine and the closing phenylalanine or tryptophan. The D gene is left open where the match is weak. The listing skips clone size in some rows; elsewhere it reads once, few, many or a size class.

clone size: .; D gene: .; V gene: TRBV4-2; J gene: TRBJ1-4; CDR3 protein: CASSQGLVGRQNEKLFF; CDR3 DNA: TGTGCCAGCAGCCAAGGTCTCGTAGGCAGACAAAATGAAAAACTGTTTTTT
clone size: .; D gene: .; V gene: TRBV7-3; J gene: TRBJ1-1; CDR3 protein: CASSSPRTGGTEAFF; CDR3 DNA: TGTGCCAGCAGCTCGCCACGGACGGGAGGTACTGAAGCTTTCTTT
clone size: .; D gene: TRBD1; V gene: TRBV9; J gene: TRBJ1-1; CDR3 protein: CASSPRQGGITEAFF; CDR3 DNA: TGTGCCAGCAGCCCCCGACAGGGAGGTATCACTGAAGCTTTCTTT
clone size: .; D gene: .; V gene: TRBV4-3; J gene: TRBJ1-3; CDR3 protein: CASSQDRLSGNTIYF; CDR3 DNA: TGCGCCAGCAGCCAAGACAGACTATCTGGAAACACCATATATTTT
clone size: .; D gene: .; V gene: TRBV30; J gene: TRBJ2-5; CDR3 protein: CAWGTGVRETQYF; CDR3 DNA: TGTGCCTGGGGAACGGGGGTTCGCGAGACCCAGTACTTC
clone size: few; D gene: TRBD2; V gene: TRBV11-3; J gene: TRBJ2-1; CDR3 protein: CASSLTSASSYNEQFF; CDR3 DNA: TGTGCCAGCAGCTTGACTAGCGCGAGCTCCTACAATGAGCAGTTCTTC
clone size: .; D gene: .; V gene: TRBV9; J gene: TRBJ1-3; CDR3 protein: CASSVREYSGNTIYF; CDR3 DNA: TGTGCCAGCAGCGTACGGGAATACTCTGGAAACACCATATATTTT
clone size: .; D gene: .; V gene: TRBV6-2/TRBV6-3; J gene: TRBJ2-5; CDR3 protein: CASSYTKETQYF; CDR3 DNA: TGTGCCAGCAGTTACACAAAAGAGACCCAGTACTTC
clone size: .; D gene: TRBD1; V gene: TRBV5-6; J gene: TRBJ2-7; CDR3 protein: CASRSERDRGHEQYF; CDR3 DNA: TGTGCCAGCAGATCCGAACGGGACAGGGGGCACGAGCAGTACTTC
clone size: .; D gene: TRBD1; V gene: TRBV5-5; J gene: TRBJ1-2; CDR3 protein: CASSPGTGGYGYTF; CDR3 DNA: TGTGCCAGCAGCCCGGGGACAGGGGGCTATGGCTACACCTTC
clone size: .; D gene: TRBD1; V gene: TRBV5-4; J gene: TRBJ1-6; CDR3 protein: CASSEGAGTGFNSPLHF; CDR3 DNA: TGTGCCAGCAGCGAGGGGGCCGGGACAGGGTTTAATTCACCCCTCCACTTT
clone size: .; D gene: TRBD1; V gene: TRBV5-6; J gene: TRBJ1-6; CDR3 protein: CASSPGTGGYSPLHF; CDR3 DNA: TGTGCCAGCAGCCCCGGGACAGGGGGATATTCACCCCTCCACTTT